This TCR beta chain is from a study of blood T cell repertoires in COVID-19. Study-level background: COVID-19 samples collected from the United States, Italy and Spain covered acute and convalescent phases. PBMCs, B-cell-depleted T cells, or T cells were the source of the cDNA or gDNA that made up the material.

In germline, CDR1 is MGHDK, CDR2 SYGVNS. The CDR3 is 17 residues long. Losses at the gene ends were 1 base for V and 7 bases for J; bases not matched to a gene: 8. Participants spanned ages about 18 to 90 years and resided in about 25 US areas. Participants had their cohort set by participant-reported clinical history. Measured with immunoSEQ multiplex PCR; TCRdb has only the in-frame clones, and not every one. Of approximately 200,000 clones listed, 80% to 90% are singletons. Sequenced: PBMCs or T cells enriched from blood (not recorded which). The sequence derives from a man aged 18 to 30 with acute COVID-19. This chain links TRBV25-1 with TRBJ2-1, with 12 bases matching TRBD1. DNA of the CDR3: TGTGCCAGCAGTGAATTGGGAGGGGGACAGGGGGCGAATGAGCAGTTCTTC. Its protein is CASSELGGGQGANEQFF. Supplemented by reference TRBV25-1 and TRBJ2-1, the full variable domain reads EADIYQTPRYLVIGTGKKITLECSQTMGHDKMYWYQQDPGMELHLIHYSYGVNSTEKGDLSSESTVSRIRTEHFPLTLESARPSHTSQYLCASSELGGGQGANEQFFGPGTRLTVL.